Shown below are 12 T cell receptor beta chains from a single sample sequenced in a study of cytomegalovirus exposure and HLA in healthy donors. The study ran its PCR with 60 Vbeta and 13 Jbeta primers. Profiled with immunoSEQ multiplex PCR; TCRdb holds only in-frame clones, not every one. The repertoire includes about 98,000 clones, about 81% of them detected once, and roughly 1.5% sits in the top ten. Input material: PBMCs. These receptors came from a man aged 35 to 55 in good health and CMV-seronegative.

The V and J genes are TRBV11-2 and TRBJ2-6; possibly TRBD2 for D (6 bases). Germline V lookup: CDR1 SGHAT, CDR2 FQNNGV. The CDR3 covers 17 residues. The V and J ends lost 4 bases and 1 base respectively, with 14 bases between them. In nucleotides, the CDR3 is TGTGCCAGCAGCTCTCTGGCGGGGCCATCTGGGGCCAACGTCCTGACTTTC. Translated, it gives CASSSLAGPSGANVLTF.

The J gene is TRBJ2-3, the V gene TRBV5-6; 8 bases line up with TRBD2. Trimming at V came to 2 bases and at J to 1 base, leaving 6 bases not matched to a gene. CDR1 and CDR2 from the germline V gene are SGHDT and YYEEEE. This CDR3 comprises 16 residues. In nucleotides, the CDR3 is TGTGCCAGCAGCTTTTCGGGGGGGCGCGGCACAGATACGCAGTATTTT. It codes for CASSFSGGRGTDTQYF.

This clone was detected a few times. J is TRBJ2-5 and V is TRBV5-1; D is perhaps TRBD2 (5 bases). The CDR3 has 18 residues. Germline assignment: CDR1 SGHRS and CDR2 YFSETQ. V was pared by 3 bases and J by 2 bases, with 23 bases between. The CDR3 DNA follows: TGCGCCAGCAGCTCCCGACCCTCGAACGGACTGATACAAGAGACCCAGTACTTC. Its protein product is CASSSRPSNGLIQETQYF.

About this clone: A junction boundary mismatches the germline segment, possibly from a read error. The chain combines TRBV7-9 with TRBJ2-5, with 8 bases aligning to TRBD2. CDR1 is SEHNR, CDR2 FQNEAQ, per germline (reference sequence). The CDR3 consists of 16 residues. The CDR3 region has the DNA TGTTCCAGCAGCTGGCTCCGGGGGGGAAATCAAGAGACCCAGTACTTC. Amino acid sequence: CSSSWLRGGNQETQYF.

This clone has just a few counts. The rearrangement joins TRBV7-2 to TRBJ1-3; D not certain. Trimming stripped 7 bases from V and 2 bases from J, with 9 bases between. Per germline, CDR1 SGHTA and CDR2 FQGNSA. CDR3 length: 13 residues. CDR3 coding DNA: TGTGCCAGCACCCCGTTTCCTGGAAACACCATATATTTT. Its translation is CASTPFPGNTIYF.

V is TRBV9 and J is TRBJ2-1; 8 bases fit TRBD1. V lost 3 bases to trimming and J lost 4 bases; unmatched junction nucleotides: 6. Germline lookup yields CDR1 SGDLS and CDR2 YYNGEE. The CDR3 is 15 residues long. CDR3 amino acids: CASSATQGAYNEQFF. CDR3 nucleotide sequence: TGTGCCAGCAGCGCGACCCAGGGGGCTTACAATGAGCAGTTCTTC.

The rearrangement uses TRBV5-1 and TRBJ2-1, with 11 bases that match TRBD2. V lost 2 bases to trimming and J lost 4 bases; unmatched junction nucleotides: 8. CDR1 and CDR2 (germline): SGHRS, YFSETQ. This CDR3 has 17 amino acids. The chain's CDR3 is CASSFGSLAGGYNEQFF. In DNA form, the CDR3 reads TGCGCCAGCAGCTTTGGGTCTCTAGCGGGGGGATACAATGAGCAGTTCTTC.

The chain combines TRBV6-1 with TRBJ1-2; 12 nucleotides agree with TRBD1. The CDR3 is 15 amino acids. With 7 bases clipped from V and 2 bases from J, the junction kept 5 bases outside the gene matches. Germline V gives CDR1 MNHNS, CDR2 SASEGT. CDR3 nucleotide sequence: TGTGCCAGCATACCCGGGACAGGGGGCAACTATGGCTACACCTTC. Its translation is CASIPGTGGNYGYTF.

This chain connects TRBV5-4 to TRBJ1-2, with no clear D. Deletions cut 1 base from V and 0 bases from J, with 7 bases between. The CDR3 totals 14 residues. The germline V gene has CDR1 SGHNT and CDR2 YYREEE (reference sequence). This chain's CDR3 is CASSLNSPNYGYTF. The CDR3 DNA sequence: TGTGCCAGCAGCTTGAACAGCCCTAACTATGGCTACACCTTC.

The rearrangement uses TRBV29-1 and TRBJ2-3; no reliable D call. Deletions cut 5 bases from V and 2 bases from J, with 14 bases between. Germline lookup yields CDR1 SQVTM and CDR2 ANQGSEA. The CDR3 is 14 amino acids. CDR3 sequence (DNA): TGCAGCGTTTCTCCACTTACTAACACAGATACGCAGTATTTT. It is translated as CSVSPLTNTDTQYF.

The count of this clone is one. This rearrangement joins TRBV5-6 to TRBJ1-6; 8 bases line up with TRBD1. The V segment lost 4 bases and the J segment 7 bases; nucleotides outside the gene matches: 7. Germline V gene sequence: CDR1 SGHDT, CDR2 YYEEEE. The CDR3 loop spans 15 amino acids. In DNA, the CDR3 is TGTGCCAGCAGCAGAACCGCAGGGGGCAATTCACCCCTCCACTTT. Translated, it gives CASSRTAGGNSPLHF.

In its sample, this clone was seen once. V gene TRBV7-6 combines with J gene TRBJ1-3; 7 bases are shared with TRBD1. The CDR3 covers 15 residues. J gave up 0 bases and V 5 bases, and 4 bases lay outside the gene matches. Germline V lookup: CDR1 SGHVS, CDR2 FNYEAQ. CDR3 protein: CASSPGTVSGNTIYF. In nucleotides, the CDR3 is TGTGCCAGCAGCCCCGGGACAGTCTCTGGAAACACCATATATTTT.